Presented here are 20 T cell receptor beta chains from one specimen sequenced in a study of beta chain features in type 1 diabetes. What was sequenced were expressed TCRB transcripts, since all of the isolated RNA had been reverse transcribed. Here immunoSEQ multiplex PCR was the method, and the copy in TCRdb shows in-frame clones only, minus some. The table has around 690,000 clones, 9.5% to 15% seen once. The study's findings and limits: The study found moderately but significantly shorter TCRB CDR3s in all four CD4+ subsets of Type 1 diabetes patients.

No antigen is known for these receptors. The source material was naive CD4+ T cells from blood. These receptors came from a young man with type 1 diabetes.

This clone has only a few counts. CDR3 nucleotides: TGTGCCAGTAGTACCCAGGGATACTCCTACAATGAGCAGTTCTTC. Its translation is CASSTQGYSYNEQFF. V usage is TRBV19 and J usage is TRBJ2-1; D may be TRBD1 (5 bases). Looked up from germline, CDR1 is LNHDA and CDR2 is SQIVND (reference sequence). Trimming removed 4 bases from V and 0 bases from J, with 10 bases in between. CDR3 length: 15 amino acids.

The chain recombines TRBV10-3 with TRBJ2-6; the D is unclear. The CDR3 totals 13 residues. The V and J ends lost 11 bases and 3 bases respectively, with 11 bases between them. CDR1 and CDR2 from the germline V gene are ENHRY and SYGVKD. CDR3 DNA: TGTGCCGCCTGCTCTGGTGGGGCCAACGTCCTGACTTTC. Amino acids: CAACSGGANVLTF.

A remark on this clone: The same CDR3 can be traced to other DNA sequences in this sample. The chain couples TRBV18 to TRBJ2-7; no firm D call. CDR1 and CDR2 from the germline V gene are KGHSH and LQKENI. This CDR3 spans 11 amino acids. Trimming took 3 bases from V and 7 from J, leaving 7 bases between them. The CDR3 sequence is CASSPGEEQYF. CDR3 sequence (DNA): TGTGCCAGCTCACCTGGCGAGGAGCAGTACTTC.

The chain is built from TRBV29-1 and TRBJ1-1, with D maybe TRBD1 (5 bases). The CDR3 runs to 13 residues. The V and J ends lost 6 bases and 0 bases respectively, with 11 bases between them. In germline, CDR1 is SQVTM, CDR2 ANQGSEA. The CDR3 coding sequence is TGCAGCGTGCGACAGATCATGAACACTGAAGCTTTCTTT. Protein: CSVRQIMNTEAFF.

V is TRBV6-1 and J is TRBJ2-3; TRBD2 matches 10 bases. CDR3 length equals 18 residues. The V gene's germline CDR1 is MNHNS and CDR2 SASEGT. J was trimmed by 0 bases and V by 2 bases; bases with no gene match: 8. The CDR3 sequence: CASSETLAGAGSTDTQYF. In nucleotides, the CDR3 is TGTGCCAGCAGTGAAACCCTAGCGGGGGCCGGTAGCACAGATACGCAGTATTTT.

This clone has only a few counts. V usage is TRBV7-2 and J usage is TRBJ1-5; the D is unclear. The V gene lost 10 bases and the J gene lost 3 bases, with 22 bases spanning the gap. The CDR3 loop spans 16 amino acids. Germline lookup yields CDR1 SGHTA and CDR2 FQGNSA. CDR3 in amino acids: CATGEGPGGNNQPQHF. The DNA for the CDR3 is TGTGCCACCGGCGAAGGGCCCGGAGGTAACAATCAGCCCCAGCATTTT.

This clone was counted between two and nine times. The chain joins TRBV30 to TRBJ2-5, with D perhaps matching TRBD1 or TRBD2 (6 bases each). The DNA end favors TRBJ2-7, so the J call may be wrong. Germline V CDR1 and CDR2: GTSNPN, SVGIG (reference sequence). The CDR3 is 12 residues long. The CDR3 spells CAWNGRGGEQYF. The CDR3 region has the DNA TGTGCCTGGAATGGCAGGGGAGGCGAGCAGTACTTC.

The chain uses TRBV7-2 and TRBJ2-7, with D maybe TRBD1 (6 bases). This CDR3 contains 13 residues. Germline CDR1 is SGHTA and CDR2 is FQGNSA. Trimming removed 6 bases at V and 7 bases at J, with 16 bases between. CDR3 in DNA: TGTGCCAGCAGTACAGGGATCTTGAAGGAGCAGTACTTC. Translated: CASSTGILKEQYF.

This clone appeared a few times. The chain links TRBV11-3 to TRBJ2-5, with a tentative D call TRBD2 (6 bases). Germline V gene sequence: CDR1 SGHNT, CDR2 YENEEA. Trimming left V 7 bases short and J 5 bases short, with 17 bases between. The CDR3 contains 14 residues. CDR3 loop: CASTPRGARETQYF. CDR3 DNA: TGTGCCAGCACCCCTCGCGGGGCCAGGGAGACCCAGTACTTC.

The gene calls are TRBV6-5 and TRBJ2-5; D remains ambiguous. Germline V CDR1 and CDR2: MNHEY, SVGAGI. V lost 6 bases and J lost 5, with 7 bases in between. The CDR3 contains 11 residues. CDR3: CASRLRETQYF. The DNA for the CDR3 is TGTGCCAGCAGGCTTCGGGAGACCCAGTACTTC.

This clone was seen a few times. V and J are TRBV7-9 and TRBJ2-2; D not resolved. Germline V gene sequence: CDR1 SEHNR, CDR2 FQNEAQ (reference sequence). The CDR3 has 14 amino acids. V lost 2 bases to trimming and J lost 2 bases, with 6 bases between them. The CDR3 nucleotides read TGTGCCAGCAGCTTATACGTAAACACCGGGGAGCTGTTTTTT. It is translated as CASSLYVNTGELFF. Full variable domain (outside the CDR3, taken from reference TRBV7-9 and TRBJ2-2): DTGVSQNPRHKITKRGQNVTFRCDPISEHNRLYWYRQTLGQGPEFLTYFQNEAQLEKSRLLSDRFSAERPKGSFSTLEIQRTEQGDSAMYLCASSLYVNTGELFFGEGSRLTVL.

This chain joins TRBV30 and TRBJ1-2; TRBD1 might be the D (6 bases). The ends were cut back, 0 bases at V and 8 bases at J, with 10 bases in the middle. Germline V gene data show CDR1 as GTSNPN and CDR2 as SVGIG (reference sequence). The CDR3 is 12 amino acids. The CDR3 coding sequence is TGTGCCTGGAGTGTGAGGGGGAAGGGCTACACCTTC. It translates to CAWSVRGKGYTF.

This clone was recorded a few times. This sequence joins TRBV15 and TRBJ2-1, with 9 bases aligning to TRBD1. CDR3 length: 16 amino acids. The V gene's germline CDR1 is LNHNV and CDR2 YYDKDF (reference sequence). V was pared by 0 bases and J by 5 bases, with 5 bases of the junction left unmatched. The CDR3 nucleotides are TGTGCCACCAGCAGAGAAGGGACAGGGTCCCACAATGAGCAGTTCTTC. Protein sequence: CATSREGTGSHNEQFF.

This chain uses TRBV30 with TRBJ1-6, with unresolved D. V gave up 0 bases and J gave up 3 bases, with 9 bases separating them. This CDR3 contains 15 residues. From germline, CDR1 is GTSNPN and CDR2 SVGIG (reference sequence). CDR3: CAWSVRLGYNSPLHF. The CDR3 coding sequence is TGTGCCTGGAGTGTACGTCTCGGCTATAATTCACCCCTCCACTTT.

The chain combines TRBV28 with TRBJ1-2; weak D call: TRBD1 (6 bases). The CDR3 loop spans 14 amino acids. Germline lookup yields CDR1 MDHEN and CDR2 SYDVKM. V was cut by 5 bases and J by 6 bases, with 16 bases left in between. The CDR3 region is CASSIPTGTNGYTF. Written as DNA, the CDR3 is TGTGCCAGCAGTATCCCGACAGGTACAAATGGCTACACCTTC.

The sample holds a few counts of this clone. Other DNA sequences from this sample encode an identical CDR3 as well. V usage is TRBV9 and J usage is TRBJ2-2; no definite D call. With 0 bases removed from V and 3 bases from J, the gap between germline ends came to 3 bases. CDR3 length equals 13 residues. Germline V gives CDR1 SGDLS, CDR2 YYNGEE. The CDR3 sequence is CASSVDYTGELFF. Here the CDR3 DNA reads TGTGCCAGCAGCGTAGACTACACCGGGGAGCTGTTTTTT.

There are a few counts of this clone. DNA of the CDR3: TGTGCCTGGAGGCAGCAGGGGTTGGGTGAGCAGTTCTTC. This translates into CAWRQQGLGEQFF. The chain uses TRBV30 and TRBJ2-1; possible D gene TRBD1, 6 bases. Germline-derived CDR1 and CDR2 are GTSNPN and SVGIG (reference sequence). The CDR3 length is 13 residues. Between the trimmed V and J ends, which lost 3 bases and 9 bases, there was a span of 15 bases.

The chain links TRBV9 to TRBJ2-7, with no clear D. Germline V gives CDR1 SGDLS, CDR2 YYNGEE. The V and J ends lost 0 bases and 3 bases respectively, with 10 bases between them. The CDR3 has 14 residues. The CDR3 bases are TGTGCCAGCAGCGTAGATTCGTCGCTCTACGAGCAGTACTTC. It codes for CASSVDSSLYEQYF.

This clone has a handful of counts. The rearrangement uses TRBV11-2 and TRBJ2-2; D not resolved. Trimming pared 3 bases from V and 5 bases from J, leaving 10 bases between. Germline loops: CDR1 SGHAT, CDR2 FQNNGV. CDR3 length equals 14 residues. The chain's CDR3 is CASSFLPVTGELFF. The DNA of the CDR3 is TGTGCCAGCAGCTTTCTTCCGGTAACCGGGGAGCTGTTTTTT.

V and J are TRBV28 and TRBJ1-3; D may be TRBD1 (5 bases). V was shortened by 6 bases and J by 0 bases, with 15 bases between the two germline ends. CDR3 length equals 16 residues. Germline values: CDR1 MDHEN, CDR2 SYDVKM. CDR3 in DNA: TGTGCCAGCAGCGCCGGGGCCATACGCTCTGGAAACACCATATATTTT. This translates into CASSAGAIRSGNTIYF.